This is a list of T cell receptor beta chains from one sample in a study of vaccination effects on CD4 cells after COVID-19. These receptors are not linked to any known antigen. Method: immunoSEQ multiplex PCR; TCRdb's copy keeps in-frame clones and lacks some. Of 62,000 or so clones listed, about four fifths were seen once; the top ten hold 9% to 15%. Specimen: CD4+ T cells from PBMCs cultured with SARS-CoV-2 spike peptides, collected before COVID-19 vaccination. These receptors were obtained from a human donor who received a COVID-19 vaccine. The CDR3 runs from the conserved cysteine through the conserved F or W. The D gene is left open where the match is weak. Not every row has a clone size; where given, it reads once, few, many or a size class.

CDR3: CASSLGGQGGGYGYTF
DNA: TGTGCCAGCAGCTTAGGGGGACAGGGAGGAGGCTATGGCTACACCTTC
D: TRBD1
J: TRBJ1-2
size: -
length: 16
V: TRBV7-2

CDR3: CASSLVPPGQGASPLHF
DNA: TGTGCCAGCAGCTTAGTACCTCCGGGACAGGGTGCTTCACCCCTCCACTTT
D: TRBD1
J: TRBJ1-6
size: -
length: 17
V: TRBV7-2

CDR3: CASSPTGGNEKLFF
DNA: TGTGCCAGCAGCCCGACAGGGGGGAATGAAAAACTGTTTTTT
D: TRBD1
J: TRBJ1-4
size: few
length: 14
V: TRBV5-4

CDR3: CASRLRTRTTDTQYF
DNA: TGTGCCAGTAGACTGCGGACTAGAACTACAGATACGCAGTATTTT
D: TRBD2
J: TRBJ2-3
size: -
length: 15
V: TRBV19

CDR3: CASSYSEKGSYGYTF
DNA: TGTGCCAGCAGTTACTCGGAAAAGGGGTCCTATGGCTACACCTTC
D: -
J: TRBJ1-2
size: -
length: 15
V: TRBV6-5

CDR3: CASSLGVGELFF
DNA: TGCGCCAGCAGCTTGGGGGTCGGGGAGCTGTTTTTT
D: -
J: TRBJ2-2
size: -
length: 12
V: TRBV5-1

CDR3: CASSDRTGGNQPQHF
DNA: TGCGCCAGCAGTGATAGGACAGGGGGAAATCAGCCCCAGCATTTT
D: TRBD1
J: TRBJ1-5
size: -
length: 15
V: TRBV10-2

CDR3: CASSFQVAYSTDTQYF
DNA: TGTGCCAGCAGTTTCCAAGTAGCCTATAGCACAGATACGCAGTATTTT
D: -
J: TRBJ2-3
size: -
length: 16
V: TRBV6-5

CDR3: CASSPRTRGSTGELFF
DNA: TGTGCCAGCAGCCCGAGGACCCGTGGCAGCACCGGGGAGCTGTTTTTT
D: -
J: TRBJ2-2
size: -
length: 16
V: TRBV7-8

CDR3: CASTRAGGSEQFF
DNA: TGTGCCAGCACGAGGGCGGGGGGCAGTGAGCAGTTCTTC
D: TRBD2
J: TRBJ2-1
size: -
length: 13
V: TRBV14

CDR3: CASSYLTGFNSPLHF
DNA: TGTGCCAGCAGTTACTTAACAGGTTTCAATTCACCCCTCCACTTT
D: -
J: TRBJ1-6
size: -
length: 15
V: TRBV6-5

CDR3: CASSQGGSSYNEQFF
DNA: TGTGCCAGCAGCCAGGGGGGGAGCTCCTACAATGAGCAGTTCTTC
D: -
J: TRBJ2-1
size: -
length: 15
V: TRBV11-3

CDR3: CASSRGLGPGTDTQYF
DNA: TGTGCCAGCAGCCGAGGTTTAGGACCGGGCACAGATACGCAGTATTTT
D: -
J: TRBJ2-3
size: -
length: 16
V: TRBV7-9

CDR3: CASSFTSGTEQFF
DNA: TGTGCCAGCAGTTTTACATCAGGGACTGAGCAGTTCTTC
D: -
J: TRBJ2-1
size: -
length: 13
V: TRBV12-3/TRBV12-4

CDR3: CASSRFPGQAVWEKLFF
DNA: TGTGCCAGCAGTCGTTTCCCGGGACAGGCGGTATGGGAAAAACTGTTTTTT
D: TRBD1
J: TRBJ1-4
size: once
length: 17
V: TRBV25-1

CDR3: CASSVGSGQGASSYNSPLHF
DNA: TGTGCCAGCAGCGTAGGTAGCGGACAGGGGGCAAGCTCCTATAATTCACCCCTCCACTTT
D: TRBD1
J: TRBJ1-6
size: -
length: 20
V: TRBV9

CDR3: CASSYSKGYNEQFF
DNA: TGTGCCAGCAGTTACTCGAAAGGGTACAATGAGCAGTTCTTC
D: -
J: TRBJ2-1
size: once
length: 14
V: TRBV6-5

CDR3: CASSPLGQGMIFAFF
DNA: TGTGCCAGCAGCCCCTTGGGACAGGGGATGATCTTTGCTTTCTTT
D: TRBD1
J: TRBJ1-1
size: -
length: 15
V: TRBV14

CDR3: CASSPQGYGYTF
DNA: TGTGCCAGCAGCCCACAGGGCTATGGCTACACCTTC
D: -
J: TRBJ1-2
size: -
length: 12
V: TRBV7-2

CDR3: CAWSGQLNEKLFF
DNA: TGTGCCTGGAGTGGACAGCTAAATGAAAAACTGTTTTTT
D: -
J: TRBJ1-4
size: -
length: 13
V: TRBV30

CDR3: CASSQDRAVRGYTF
DNA: TGCGCCAGCAGCCAAGATCGGGCAGTACGTGGCTACACCTTC
D: -
J: TRBJ1-2
size: few
length: 14
V: TRBV4-1

CDR3: CASSLTGGPGDTQYF
DNA: TGTGCCAGCAGCTTAACCGGGGGGCCGGGGGATACGCAGTATTTT
D: -
J: TRBJ2-3
size: -
length: 15
V: TRBV7-7

CDR3: CASSQGSVYGYTF
DNA: TGTGCCAGCAGCCAAGGGTCAGTCTATGGCTACACCTTC
D: -
J: TRBJ1-2
size: -
length: 13
V: TRBV3-1/TRBV3-2

CDR3: CASSSPPQGARTEAFF
DNA: TGTGCCAGCAGTTCCCCCCCTCAGGGGGCGAGGACTGAAGCTTTCTTT
D: TRBD1
J: TRBJ1-1
size: -
length: 16
V: TRBV6-5

CDR3: CASSTGYNEQFF
DNA: TGTGCCAGCAGCACGGGCTACAATGAGCAGTTCTTC
D: -
J: TRBJ2-1
size: -
length: 12
V: TRBV5-5

CDR3: CASRSGGGQETQYF
DNA: TGTGCCAGCAGGTCAGGGGGGGGCCAAGAGACCCAGTACTTC
D: -
J: TRBJ2-5
size: -
length: 14
V: TRBV11-2

CDR3: CASREDRVSEQFF
DNA: TGTGCCAGCAGAGAGGACAGGGTGAGTGAGCAGTTCTTC
D: TRBD1
J: TRBJ2-1
size: few
length: 13
V: TRBV2

CDR3: CASSYSGGTIQETQYF
DNA: TGTGCCAGCAGTTACTCTGGCGGCACCATCCAAGAGACCCAGTACTTC
D: -
J: TRBJ2-5
size: -
length: 16
V: TRBV6-6

CDR3: CASSARQIRYTF
DNA: TGTGCCAGCAGTGCCCGACAGATCCGCTACACCTTC
D: -
J: TRBJ1-2
size: -
length: 12
V: TRBV12-3/TRBV12-4

CDR3: CASRPTGFGAGELFF
DNA: TGTGCCAGCAGACCAACAGGGTTTGGTGCCGGGGAGCTGTTTTTT
D: -
J: TRBJ2-2
size: few
length: 15
V: TRBV28

CDR3: CASSQGQQDYGYTF
DNA: TGCGCCAGCAGCCAAGGACAGCAAGACTATGGCTACACCTTC
D: -
J: TRBJ1-2
size: once
length: 14
V: TRBV4-1

CDR3: CASSLGEKQFF
DNA: TGTGCCAGCAGCTTAGGAGAGAAGCAGTTCTTC
D: -
J: TRBJ2-1
size: -
length: 11
V: TRBV11-1

CDR3: CASSGSGQGGGYTF
DNA: TGTGCCAGCAGCGGGAGCGGACAGGGGGGTGGCTACACCTTC
D: TRBD1
J: TRBJ1-2
size: -
length: 14
V: TRBV5-5

CDR3: CASSEYGQGLDSPLHF
DNA: TGTGCCAGCAGTGAATATGGGCAGGGGTTGGATTCACCCCTCCACTTT
D: -
J: TRBJ1-6
size: -
length: 16
V: TRBV25-1

CDR3: CASSRLGRAEYNEQFF
DNA: TGTGCCAGTAGTCGCCTTGGGAGGGCGGAATACAATGAGCAGTTCTTC
D: TRBD2
J: TRBJ2-1
size: -
length: 16
V: TRBV19

CDR3: CASSPNSQGPYTEAFF
DNA: TGTGCCAGCTCACCGAATTCACAGGGGCCCTACACTGAAGCTTTCTTT
D: TRBD1
J: TRBJ1-1
size: -
length: 16
V: TRBV18

CDR3: CATSDPGANYGYTF
DNA: TGTGCCACCAGTGATCCGGGTGCTAACTATGGCTACACCTTC
D: -
J: TRBJ1-2
size: -
length: 14
V: TRBV24-1

CDR3: CASSSALAGVGEEYF
DNA: TGCGCCAGCAGCTCGGCGCTAGCCGGCGTTGGGGAGGAGTACTTC
D: -
J: TRBJ2-4
size: once
length: 15
V: TRBV5-1

CDR3: CATSRVGTGQETQYF
DNA: TGTGCCACCAGCAGAGTCGGGACAGGGCAAGAGACCCAGTACTTC
D: TRBD1
J: TRBJ2-5
size: -
length: 15
V: TRBV15

CDR3: CASSGGQGNTEAFF
DNA: TGTGCCAGCAGTGGAGGACAGGGGAACACTGAAGCTTTCTTT
D: TRBD1
J: TRBJ1-1
size: few
length: 14
V: TRBV2

CDR3: CATSDPRTGQETQYF
DNA: TGTGCCACCAGTGATCCCCGGACAGGGCAAGAGACCCAGTACTTC
D: TRBD1
J: TRBJ2-5
size: -
length: 15
V: TRBV24-1

CDR3: CASSFWTGDRETQYF
DNA: TGTGCCAGCAGCTTCTGGACAGGGGATAGAGAGACCCAGTACTTC
D: TRBD1
J: TRBJ2-5
size: -
length: 15
V: TRBV7-9

CDR3: CASSYARVYGYTF
DNA: TGTGCCAGCAGTTACGCCAGGGTCTATGGCTACACCTTC
D: -
J: TRBJ1-2
size: -
length: 13
V: TRBV6-2/TRBV6-3

CDR3: CASTPPGGAREKLFF
DNA: TGTGCCAGCACCCCCCCCGGGGGGGCGCGGGAAAAACTGTTTTTT
D: -
J: TRBJ1-4
size: -
length: 15
V: TRBV28

CDR3: CASSFLGGDAEAFF
DNA: TGTGCCAGCAGTTTCCTGGGGGGGGACGCTGAAGCTTTCTTT
D: -
J: TRBJ1-1
size: -
length: 14
V: TRBV6-5

CDR3: CASSLGLAGTTGELFF
DNA: TGCGCCAGCAGCTTGGGGCTAGCGGGGACTACCGGGGAGCTGTTTTTT
D: TRBD2
J: TRBJ2-2
size: -
length: 16
V: TRBV5-1

CDR3: CASSFLLAGGPGANVLTF
DNA: TGTGCCAGCAGTTTCTTACTAGCGGGGGGGCCCGGGGCCAACGTCCTGACTTTC
D: TRBD2
J: TRBJ2-6
size: -
length: 18
V: TRBV27

CDR3: CASSWRGLGSTPLHF
DNA: TGTGCCAGCAGTTGGAGGGGGCTAGGGAGTACACCCCTCCACTTT
D: TRBD1
J: TRBJ1-6
size: -
length: 15
V: TRBV2

CDR3: CASSTSGTGGLGTEAFF
DNA: TGCGCCAGCAGCACATCCGGGACAGGGGGGTTAGGGACTGAAGCTTTCTTT
D: TRBD1
J: TRBJ1-1
size: -
length: 17
V: TRBV5-1

CDR3: CASSETGGSYGYTF
DNA: TGTGCCAGCAGCGAGACAGGGGGAAGCTATGGCTACACCTTC
D: TRBD1
J: TRBJ1-2
size: -
length: 14
V: TRBV2

CDR3: CATGRGSYNEQFF
DNA: TGTGCCACCGGCAGGGGCTCCTACAATGAGCAGTTCTTC
D: -
J: TRBJ2-1
size: -
length: 13
V: TRBV24-1

CDR3: CASSYPNTEAFF
DNA: TGTGCCAGCAGTTACCCGAACACTGAAGCTTTCTTT
D: -
J: TRBJ1-1
size: -
length: 12
V: TRBV6-5

CDR3: CASRRLAGVKDTQYF
DNA: TGTGCCAGCAGAAGACTAGCGGGGGTAAAAGATACGCAGTATTTT
D: TRBD2
J: TRBJ2-3
size: -
length: 15
V: TRBV2